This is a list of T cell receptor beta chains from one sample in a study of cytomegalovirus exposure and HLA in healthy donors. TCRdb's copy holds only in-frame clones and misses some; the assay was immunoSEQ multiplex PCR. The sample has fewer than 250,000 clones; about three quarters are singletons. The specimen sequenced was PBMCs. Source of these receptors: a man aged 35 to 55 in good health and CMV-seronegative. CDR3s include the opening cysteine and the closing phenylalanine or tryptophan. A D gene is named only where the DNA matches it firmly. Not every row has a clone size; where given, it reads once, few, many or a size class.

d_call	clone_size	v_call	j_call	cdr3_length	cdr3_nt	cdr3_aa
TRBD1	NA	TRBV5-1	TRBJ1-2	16	TGCGCCAGCAGCTTGGAAGGGTTAGGGACAGATTATGGCTACACCTTC	CASSLEGLGTDYGYTF
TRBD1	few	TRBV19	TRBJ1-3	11	TGTGCCAGTAGAGACAGGGGGACCATATATTTT	CASRDRGTIYF
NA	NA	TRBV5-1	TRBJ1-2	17	TGCGCCAGCAGCTTGGCCTGGTTACAGCCGAAGAACTATGGCTACACCTTC	CASSLAWLQPKNYGYTF
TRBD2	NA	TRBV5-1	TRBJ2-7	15	TGCGCCAGCAGCTTTGGGACTAGCGGGCGGTACGAGCAGTACTTC	CASSFGTSGRYEQYF
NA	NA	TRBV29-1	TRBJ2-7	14	TGCAGCGTTGAATTGGCAGGGGCTGTCTACGAGCAGTACTTC	CSVELAGAVYEQYF
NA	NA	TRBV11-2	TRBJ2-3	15	TGTGCCAGCAGCCCTGAAGGAACAGGGCGAGATACGCAGTATTTT	CASSPEGTGRDTQYF
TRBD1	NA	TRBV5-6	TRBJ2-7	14	TGTGCCAGCAGAGAGGACAGGGGGGTAGTCGAGCAGTACTTC	CASREDRGVVEQYF
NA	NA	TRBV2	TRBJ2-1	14	TGTGCCAGCAGCCTACTCGACTCCTACAATGAGCAGTTCTTC	CASSLLDSYNEQFF
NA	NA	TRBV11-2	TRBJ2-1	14	TGTGCCAGCACCGTGTCACGGGACTACAATGAGCAGTTCTTC	CASTVSRDYNEQFF
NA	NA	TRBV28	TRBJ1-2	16	TGTGCCAGCAGTTTAATGCGCCAGGGAAAAGTAGAGGGCTACACCTTC	CASSLMRQGKVEGYTF
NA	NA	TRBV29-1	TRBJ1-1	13	TGCAGCGTACGGCGGGGGACTGGGACTGAAGCTTTCTTT	CSVRRGTGTEAFF
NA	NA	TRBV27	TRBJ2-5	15	TGTGCCAGCAGTTTAAGGGCGGCTCGGGGAGAGACCCAGTACTTC	CASSLRAARGETQYF
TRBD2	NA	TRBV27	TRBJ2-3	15	TGTGCCAGCAGACCCCTGGGGGGGGACACAGATACGCAGTATTTT	CASRPLGGDTDTQYF
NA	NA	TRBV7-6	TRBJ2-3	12	TGTGCCAGCAGCTACAATCCAGATACGCAGTATTTT	CASSYNPDTQYF
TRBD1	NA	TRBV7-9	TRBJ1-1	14	TGTGCCAGCAGCCCCGACAGGGGTGGCACTGAAGCTTTCTTT	CASSPDRGGTEAFF
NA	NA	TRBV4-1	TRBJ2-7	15	TGCGCCAGCAGCCAAGGGGCGGGGAGCTCCTACGAGCAGTACTTC	CASSQGAGSSYEQYF
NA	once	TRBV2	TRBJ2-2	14	TGTGCCAGCAGCCTACAGGGTGCAAACGGGGAGCTGTTTTTT	CASSLQGANGELFF
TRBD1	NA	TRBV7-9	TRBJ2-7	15	TGTTCCAGCAGCTACCGACAGGGAATGGACTACGAGCAGTACTTC	CSSSYRQGMDYEQYF
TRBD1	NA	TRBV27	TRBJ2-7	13	TGTGCCAGCGTAAGACAGGGCAGCTACGAGCAGTACTTC	CASVRQGSYEQYF
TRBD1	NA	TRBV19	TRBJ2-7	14	TGTGCCAGTAGTGAGGGGACAGGGTTTTACGAGCAGTACTTC	CASSEGTGFYEQYF
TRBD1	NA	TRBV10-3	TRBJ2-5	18	TGTGCCATCAGTGGCGGTGTTGGGACAGGGTCAGGGGGAGAGACCCAGTACTTC	CAISGGVGTGSGGETQYF
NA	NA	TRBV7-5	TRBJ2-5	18	TGTGCCAGAAGCTTATTAGAATGGGCTAGCGGGGGGCACGAGACCCAGTACTTC	CARSLLEWASGGHETQYF
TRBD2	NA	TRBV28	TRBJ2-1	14	TGTGCCTCCCAATGGGCGGGAGGGCATAATGAGCAGTTCTTC	CASQWAGGHNEQFF
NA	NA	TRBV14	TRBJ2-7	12	TGTGCCAGCAGCCATATCTCCTACGAGCAGTACTTC	CASSHISYEQYF
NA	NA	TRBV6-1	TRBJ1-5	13	TGTGCCAGCAGTGTGTCGGGGGATCAGCCCCAGCATTTT	CASSVSGDQPQHF
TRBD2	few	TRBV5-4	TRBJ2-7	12	TGTGCCGTTGGGGGGGGTGAATACGAGCAGTACTTC	CAVGGGEYEQYF
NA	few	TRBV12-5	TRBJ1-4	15	TGTGCTAGTGGCCCTACAGGGACAACTAATGAAAAACTGTTTTTT	CASGPTGTTNEKLFF
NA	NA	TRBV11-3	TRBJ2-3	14	TGTGCCAGCAGCTTAGCACGGGGCACAGATACGCAGTATTTT	CASSLARGTDTQYF
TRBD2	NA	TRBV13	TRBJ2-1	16	TGTGCCAGCAGCTTAGACGGGAGGAAAACGTACAATGAGCAGTTCTTC	CASSLDGRKTYNEQFF